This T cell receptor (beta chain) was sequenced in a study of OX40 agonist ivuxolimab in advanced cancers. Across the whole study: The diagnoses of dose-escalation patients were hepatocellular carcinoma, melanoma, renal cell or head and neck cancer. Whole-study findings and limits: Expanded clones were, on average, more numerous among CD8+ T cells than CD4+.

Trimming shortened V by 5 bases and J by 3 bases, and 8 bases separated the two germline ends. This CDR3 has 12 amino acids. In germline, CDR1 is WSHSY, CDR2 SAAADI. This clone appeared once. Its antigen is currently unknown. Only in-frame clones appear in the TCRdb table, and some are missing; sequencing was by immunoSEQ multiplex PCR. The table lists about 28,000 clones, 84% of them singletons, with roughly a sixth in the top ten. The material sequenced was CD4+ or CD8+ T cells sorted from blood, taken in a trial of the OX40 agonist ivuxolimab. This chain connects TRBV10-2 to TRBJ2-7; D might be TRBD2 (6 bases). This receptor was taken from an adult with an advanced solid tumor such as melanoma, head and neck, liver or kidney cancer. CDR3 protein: CASSRDFYEQYF. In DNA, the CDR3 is TGCGCCAGCAGTCGGGACTTCTACGAGCAGTACTTC.